The TCR beta chain described here comes from a study of T cell changes during pregnancy in multiple sclerosis. Assay: immunoSEQ multiplex PCR; the TCRdb copy retains only in-frame clones and omits some. The repertoire holds about 47,000 clones, with around 92% as singletons. The CDR3 has 17 residues. Trimming removed 6 bases from V and 3 bases from J; junction bases left unmatched: 16. Germline CDR1 is MNHEY and CDR2 is SMNVEV (reference sequence). V and J are TRBV27 and TRBJ1-1; 7 bases line up with TRBD1. This sample comprised peripheral blood, obtained in the third trimester of pregnancy. The clonotype originates from a female donor with multiple sclerosis, enrolled in a pregnancy study. The CDR3 is CASSKVRIGGWDTEAFF. CDR3 DNA sequence: TGTGCCAGCAGCAAGGTTCGTATAGGGGGCTGGGACACTGAAGCTTTCTTT.